Listed here are 9 T cell receptor beta chains from one sample, sequenced in a study of regulatory T cells in long-lasting Graves disease. CDR3-region Arm-PCR and iRepertoire HTBI primers produced the TCR beta libraries. TCRdb independently ran MiXCR on the multiplex PCR reads; one entry per CDR3 protein. The data show some 420,000 distinct CDR3 sequences, with 20% to 25% seen just once and roughly 13% held by the top ten. Time point given: persistent/refractory GD, antithyroid drugs over 5 years with positive TRAb. There was RNA extracted from PBMCs, and the TCR library was made from it. The material sequenced was peripheral blood mononuclear cells (PBMCs), taken when the disease was refractory, from a patient treated with antithyroid drugs. All receptors come from a female donor with Graves disease.

The chain joins TRBV12-5 to TRBJ2-2; 8 bases match TRBD1. Trimming removed 7 bases from V and 1 base from J; junction bases left unmatched: 5. The V gene's germline CDR1 is LGHNT and CDR2 FRNRAP. This CDR3 spans 15 amino acids. The CDR3: CASAPGTGNTGELFF. CDR3 DNA: TGTGCTAGTGCCCCAGGGACAGGGAACACCGGGGAGCTGTTTTTT.

This clonotype was found a few times. Here the CDR3 DNA reads TGTGCCAGCAGCCTACAGGGGCCACCTAATTCACCCCTCCACTTT. It is translated as CASSLQGPPNSPLHF. This sequence joins TRBV7-3 and TRBJ1-6; 7 bases agree with TRBD1. The CDR3 is made up of 15 amino acids. Germline assignment: CDR1 SGHTA and CDR2 FQGTGA. V lost 5 bases to trimming and J lost 6 bases; unmatched junction nucleotides: 7.

This clonotype was found many times. J is TRBJ2-5 and V is TRBV7-8; TRBD2 matches 7 bases. This CDR3 region has 15 residues. The V gene's germline CDR1 is SGHVS and CDR2 FQNEAQ. The trim removed 2 bases at V and 5 bases at J, leaving 8 bases unmatched. CDR3 amino acids: CASSLRVTSKETQYF. DNA of the CDR3: TGTGCCAGCAGCTTAAGGGTGACTAGCAAGGAGACCCAGTACTTC. Filled out from reference TRBV7-8 and TRBJ2-5, the complete variable domain reads GAGVSQSPRYKVAKRGQDVALRCDPISGHVSLFWYQQALGQGPEFLTYFQNEAQLDKSGLPSDRFFAERPEGSVSTLKIQRTQQEDSAVYLCASSLRVTSKETQYFGPGTRLLVL.

The genes are TRBV3-1 and TRBJ1-4, with D hard to call. The CDR3 is made up of 16 amino acids. V lost 1 base and J 3 bases, leaving 12 bases between the germline ends. Germline V lookup: CDR1 LGHDT, CDR2 YNNKEL (reference sequence). The CDR3 bases are TGTGCCAGCAGCCAAGCGTTGGTGGCGGCTAATGAAAAACTGTTTTTT. Translation: CASSQALVAANEKLFF.

This clonotype was recorded at least ten times. The chain links TRBV2 to TRBJ2-4, with 12 bases aligning to TRBD1. The V gene end was trimmed by 6 bases and the J gene end by 2 bases; junction bases not matched to a gene: 14. The CDR3 length is 19 residues. Germline V gene sequence: CDR1 SNHLY, CDR2 FYNNEI. In DNA form, the CDR3 reads TGTGCCAGCAGCGACCCGGTAGGGACAGGGGGCATAACCAAAAACATTCAGTACTTC. It codes for CASSDPVGTGGITKNIQYF. The full variable domain, rest sourced from reference TRBV2 and TRBJ2-4, is EPEVTQTPSHQVTQMGQEVILRCVPISNHLYFYWYRQILGQKVEFLVSFYNNEISEKSEIFDDQFSVERPDGSNFTLKIRSTKLEDSAMYFCASSDPVGTGGITKNIQYFGAGTRLSVL.

This clonotype has only a few counts. The chain recombines TRBV4-1 with TRBJ1-2, with TRBD1 identical over 7 bases. V dropped 2 bases and J dropped 5; count of bases not matched to a gene: 8. The CDR3 is 15 amino acids. Germline V gives CDR1 MGHRA, CDR2 YSYEKL. The CDR3 nucleotides are TGCGCCAGCAGCCAAAGACAGGGAAGGGGGTATGGCTACACCTTC. Translation gives CASSQRQGRGYGYTF.

The V and J genes are TRBV27 and TRBJ2-1; 12 positions agree with TRBD2. Germline-derived CDR1 and CDR2 are MNHEY and SMNVEV (reference sequence). The CDR3 has 15 residues. Unmatched junction bases numbered 8, after V lost 7 bases and J lost 7 bases. As DNA, the CDR3 is TGTGCCAGCACCACCCTAGCGGGAGGGCCGAATGAGCAGTTCTTC. Translating gives CASTTLAGGPNEQFF.

This clonotype was observed a few times. This chain connects TRBV7-3 to TRBJ1-5, with D unclear. Germline V gives CDR1 SGHTA, CDR2 FQGTGA. Trimming cost V 3 bases and J 10 bases, with 16 bases left between them. CDR3 length equals 14 residues. The CDR3 sequence: CASSFRQPGSPQHF. The DNA for the CDR3 is TGTGCCAGCAGCTTCCGCCAGCCGGGTTCTCCCCAGCATTTT. Together with reference TRBV7-3 and TRBJ1-5, the CDR3 gives the full variable domain: GAGVSQTPSNKVTEKGKYVELRCDPISGHTALYWYRQSLGQGPEFLIYFQGTGAADDSGLPNDRFFAVRPEGSVSTLKIQRTERGDSAVYLCASSFRQPGSPQHFGDGTRLSIL.

The genes are TRBV5-1 and TRBJ2-2, with 7 bases fitting TRBD1. This CDR3 comprises 15 residues. The germline gives CDR1 SGHRS, CDR2 YFSETQ. The trim removed 3 bases at V and 1 base at J, leaving 3 bases unmatched. The CDR3 region has the DNA TGCGCCAGCAGCTACAACAGGGGGAACACCGGGGAGCTGTTTTTT. This codes for CASSYNRGNTGELFF.